Given below is one T cell receptor (beta chain) in context. These data belong to a study of human CD4 T cells and Enterobacteriaceae. Clones were read by immunoSEQ multiplex PCR, and TCRdb kept only the in-frame ones, dropping some. The sample comprises tens of thousands of clones, 82% of which are singletons, and 1.7% rests with the top ten. The germline CDR1 and CDR2 sequences are SGHRS and YFSETQ. Germline trimming cut 4 bases from V and 2 bases from J; bases unmatched to any gene: 3. This CDR3 spans 15 amino acids. Sorting took every CD4+ cell except CD45RA+CCR7+CD95- naive cells, reaching over 95% purity. CD4 and CD14 magnetic microbeads positively selected total CD4+ T cells and monocytes. CD8+, CD14+, CD16+, CD56+, CD19+ and CD25-bright cells were excluded before sorting.

The chain recombines TRBV5-1 with TRBJ2-7, with 13 bases fitting TRBD2. The sequence was obtained from a human donor in good health. Specimen: memory CD4+ T cells from blood. CDR3 nucleotide sequence: TGCGCCAGCAGCGAAGGGACTAGCGGGGCCTACGAGCAGTACTTC. The encoded protein is CASSEGTSGAYEQYF.